This T cell receptor beta chain was captured by sequencing in a study of regulatory T cells in long-lasting Graves disease (dated by TCRdb to about 2021). Some background on the complete study: Persistent Graves' disease was defined as antithyroid drug treatment for over 5 years with persistently positive TSH receptor autoantibodies. Persistent Graves' disease patients were compared with newly diagnosed Graves' disease patients by peripheral blood TCR sequencing and RNA sequencing. The study took place in China and was registered as a clinical trial. A total of approximately 35 samples underwent TCR sequencing: some 13 from persistent and some 20 from newly diagnosed Graves' disease patients. In the clinical cohort, patients with persistent Graves' disease had used antithyroid drugs for an average of about 10.3 years.

In the paper's terms, the time point label means: persistent/refractory GD, antithyroid drugs over 5 years with positive TRAb. RNA was extracted from PBMCs in TRIzol for both TCR sequencing and RNA sequencing. The diagnosis of Graves' disease was made according to American Thyroid Association guidelines. Recruitment of patients was carried out at an endocrinology department in Xi'an, China. Each patient gave about 8.1 milliliters of peripheral blood, collected in an EDTA anticoagulant tube. Ficoll Paque Plus density gradient separation was used to isolate PBMCs, and no further T cell sorting was done. An Agilent 2100 Bioanalyzer and agarose gel were used to check RNA quality, while a NanoDrop 2000 measured RNA concentration. The junction shows trimming of 4 bases on V and 4 bases on J, and the gene matches do not reach 7 bases of it. The CDR3, from cysteine to phenylalanine, totals 14 residues. Of all the DNA, just the CDR3 is kept, 42 bases in frame from base 1. The germline V gene specifies SGHRS as CDR1 and YFSETQ as CDR2.

This clonotype occurred a few times. Its antigen remains undetermined. Base qualities are not at hand, and no much larger clone is one base apart. The research as a whole found: Because the primary lesion, thyroid tissue, could not be accessed, the study looked at peripheral blood alone. As a limitation, the authors acknowledged that the small sample size may reduce accuracy. Preferential use of TRBV28, TRBJ1-2 and TRBJ2-5 was observed in persistent disease, whereas TRBV20-1 and TRBJ2-1 were favored in newly diagnosed disease. Compared with newly diagnosed patients, patients with persistent Graves' disease had lower TCR Shannon entropy and fewer highly expanded clones, which suggests clonal expansion. A larger number of public clonotypes was shared among persistent patients (fewer than 3,000) than among newly diagnosed patients (approximately 1,000). Sequencing and analysis were limited to the TCR beta chain.

Libraries were built with multiplex PCR. The data were produced on an Illumina HiSeq 4000. To build TCR beta libraries, CDR3 regions were amplified by Arm-PCR using iRepertoire HTBI primers. Before sequencing, the PCR products went through gel purification. Per the original workflow: A total of fewer than 80 TRBV and 14 TRBJ segments were identified across samples and were used for gene usage analysis of CDR3 amino acid clonotypes. COPE and FqMerger were used to merge the filtered high-quality paired reads into contigs. BLAST was used to align contigs to IMGT TRBV, TRBD and TRBJ reference genes, with CDR3 defined following IMGT. Any clonotype with a frequency above 0.1% was classified as a highly expanded clone. Repertoire diversity was measured by Shannon entropy, and V-J evenness by the Gini coefficient. Clonotypes shared by more than one individual were considered public. Starting from the raw public reads, TCRdb applied fastp trimming at Q25, assembled clones with MiXCR and retained in-frame beta chains. Each CDR3 protein appears once, grouped with its most common genes and DNA. TCRdb, rather than the study authors, made the V and J calls. The sample profile shows some 370,000 distinct CDR3 sequences; roughly 23% of them were found once. The ten largest account for roughly a quarter of the sample.

This chain joins TRBV5-1 to TRBJ2-7; TRBD2 aligns with 8 central bases. This receptor was identified in a woman aged 40 to 49 with Graves disease. Donor details come from another sample of the same person, matched by shared clones. The source material was peripheral blood mononuclear cells (PBMCs), sampled when the disease was refractory, from a patient treated with antithyroid drugs. Here is the DNA: TGCGCCAGCAGCCCGACGGGACTAGTGTACGAGCAGTACTTC. This gives the protein CASSPTGLVYEQYF.